The rows below give T cell receptor beta chains drawn from one sample of a study of blood T cell repertoires in COVID-19. Using immunoSEQ multiplex PCR, the repertoire was profiled, and TCRdb retains in-frame clones only, with some absent. Among 95,000 to 100,000 clones listed, roughly 92% were seen once. The source material was peripheral blood. The receptor source for this set is a man aged 45-60 years with active COVID-19. CDR3s include the opening cysteine and the closing phenylalanine or tryptophan. D genes are given only for firm matches. Size values are once, few and many counts, or a class for expanded clones, and some rows have none.

d_call	j_call	v_call	clone_size	cdr3_length	cdr3_nt	cdr3_aa
TRBD1	TRBJ2-2	TRBV5-1	-	17	TGCGCCAGCAGCTTCGATGGGACAGGGGAAAAGGCCGGGGAGCTGTTTTTT	CASSFDGTGEKAGELFF
TRBD2	TRBJ2-7	TRBV6-1	-	15	TGTGCCAGCAGTGAAAGCGGGAACGACTCCTACGAGCAGTACTTC	CASSESGNDSYEQYF
-	TRBJ2-7	TRBV4-1	-	15	TGCGCCAGCAGCCAAGCCCAGGGGAGGGGCTACGAGCAGTACTTC	CASSQAQGRGYEQYF
TRBD1	TRBJ1-1	TRBV2	-	13	TGTGCCAGCAGGACAGGGTTGAACACTGAAGCTTTCTTT	CASRTGLNTEAFF
-	TRBJ2-1	TRBV10-1	-	13	TGCGCCAGCAGTGGGTCGGACAACAATGAGCAGTTCTTC	CASSGSDNNEQFF
TRBD1	TRBJ1-2	TRBV2	-	13	TGTGCCAGCAGAGACAGGGGAGGCTATGGCTACACCTTC	CASRDRGGYGYTF
-	TRBJ2-7	TRBV11-2	-	14	TGTGCCAGCAGCTTAATGGCGGGCACCTACGAGCAGTACTTC	CASSLMAGTYEQYF
TRBD1	TRBJ1-5	TRBV2	-	13	TGTGCCAGCAGTTGGACAGGGGACCAGCCCCAGCATTTT	CASSWTGDQPQHF
TRBD1	TRBJ1-3	TRBV6-5	-	15	TGTGCCAGCAGTCCCCAGGGGGCTCATGGAAACACCATATATTTT	CASSPQGAHGNTIYF
-	TRBJ1-2	TRBV5-4	-	15	TGTGCCAGCAGCTTGGATGGGCCAGGATTTAAGGGCTACACCTTC	CASSLDGPGFKGYTF
-	TRBJ2-7	TRBV19	once	14	TGTGCCAGTAGTGAAGGACTAGGGGGGAACGAGCAGTACTTC	CASSEGLGGNEQYF
-	TRBJ2-7	TRBV29-1	once	10	TGCAGCGTTGGAACAGACGAGCAGTACTTC	CSVGTDEQYF
-	TRBJ2-6	TRBV7-3	once	16	TGTGCCAGCAGCTTAAGCGGGGTTTTGGGGGCCAACGTCCTGACTTTC	CASSLSGVLGANVLTF
-	TRBJ2-2	TRBV4-2	-	15	TGTGCCAGCAGCCAAGTCGCTACTTCCACCGGGGAGCTGTTTTTT	CASSQVATSTGELFF
TRBD1	TRBJ2-7	TRBV5-4	few	15	TGTGCCAGCAGCACCGCTAAGACAGGGGCCTACGAGCAGTACTTC	CASSTAKTGAYEQYF
-	TRBJ1-6	TRBV3-1/TRBV3-2	-	14	TGTGCCAGCAGCCAGGGAGGGAATAATTCACCCCTCCACTTT	CASSQGGNNSPLHF
TRBD2	TRBJ2-7	TRBV15	-	15	TGTGCCACCAGCAGACGACTAGCGGGGATCTACGAGCAGTACTTC	CATSRRLAGIYEQYF
TRBD2	TRBJ2-1	TRBV24-1	once	17	TGTGCCACCAGTGATTTGCCCCTAGCGGGAGATCGCAATGAGCAGTTCTTC	CATSDLPLAGDRNEQFF
TRBD2	TRBJ2-7	TRBV13	-	15	TGTGCCAGCAGTTCGACTAGCGCTAGCTCCTACGAGCAGTACTTC	CASSSTSASSYEQYF
-	TRBJ1-5	TRBV28	-	12	TGTGCCAGCAGTAAGGGGAATCAGCCCCAGCATTTT	CASSKGNQPQHF
-	TRBJ1-2	TRBV2	-	13	TGTGCCAGCAGTGAACGGACAGACTATGGCTACACCTTC	CASSERTDYGYTF
-	TRBJ1-1	TRBV19	-	13	TGTGCCAGTAGTATTTCCAGAAACACTGAAGCTTTCTTT	CASSISRNTEAFF
TRBD1	TRBJ2-1	TRBV24-1	once	14	TGTGCCACCTCTAGGACAGGGCCTGACAATGAGCAGTTCTTC	CATSRTGPDNEQFF
TRBD1	TRBJ1-4	TRBV3-1/TRBV3-2	-	16	TGTGCCAGCAGCCCCTCCGGGACAGGTCCTGGGGAAAAACTGTTTTTT	CASSPSGTGPGEKLFF
-	TRBJ1-2	TRBV4-2	-	11	TGTGCCAGCAGCGACAGAGATGGCTACACCTTC	CASSDRDGYTF
-	TRBJ2-2	TRBV4-1	-	15	TGCGCCAGCAGCCAGAAGCGACAGCACACCGGGGAGCTGTTTTTT	CASSQKRQHTGELFF
-	TRBJ2-7	TRBV5-4	-	11	TGTGCCAGCAGCCGGGGGTACGAGCAGTACTTC	CASSRGYEQYF
-	TRBJ2-7	TRBV15	-	14	TGTGCCACCAGCACACCATCGGGGTTCTACGAGCAGTACTTC	CATSTPSGFYEQYF
-	TRBJ1-1	TRBV29-1	-	12	TGCAGCGTTGATAACCGGGGAACTGAAGCTTTCTTT	CSVDNRGTEAFF
-	TRBJ2-2	TRBV5-1	-	15	TGCGCCAGCAGCCTCGACAGTACGAACACCGGGGAGCTGTTTTTT	CASSLDSTNTGELFF
TRBD1	TRBJ1-2	TRBV5-1	-	14	TGCGCCAGCAGCCTCCGGACAGGGGAGGGCGGCTACACCTTC	CASSLRTGEGGYTF
-	TRBJ2-5	TRBV9	-	16	TGTGCCAGCAGCGTAGGAGAGGGAGGGGGACAAGAGACCCAGTACTTC	CASSVGEGGGQETQYF
-	TRBJ2-2	TRBV5-1	-	15	TGCGCCAGCAGCTTGGCCCCGGCGGGTTTAAGGGAGCTGTTTTTT	CASSLAPAGLRELFF
-	TRBJ2-1	TRBV5-1	-	15	TGCGCCAGCTCGGGGAGCGCGAGCTCCTACAATGAGCAGTTCTTC	CASSGSASSYNEQFF
-	TRBJ1-1	TRBV7-9	-	15	TGTGCCAACACAATTACCTCGGGTAGGAACACTGAAGCTTTCTTT	CANTITSGRNTEAFF
-	TRBJ1-5	TRBV6-6	few	14	TGTGCCAGCAGTTACGGAACAGGCAATCAGCCCCAGCATTTT	CASSYGTGNQPQHF
-	TRBJ2-2	TRBV2	-	14	TGTGCCAGCAGCAGGGGTAGCAGCACCGGGGAGCTGTTTTTT	CASSRGSSTGELFF
TRBD2	TRBJ2-7	TRBV9	-	14	TGTGCCAGCAGCGTTAGCGGGGACACCTACGAGCAGTACTTC	CASSVSGDTYEQYF
-	TRBJ1-6	TRBV19	-	15	TGTGCCAGTAGTCCCATAAGGGAGCGCGGTTCACCCCTCCACTTT	CASSPIRERGSPLHF
-	TRBJ2-5	TRBV24-1	-	14	TGTGCCACCAGCGGGGGTGGGGCGAGGGAGACCCAGTACTTC	CATSGGGARETQYF
TRBD2	TRBJ2-1	TRBV11-2	-	15	TGTGCCAGCAGCCGGAAAGGACTAGCTGGTAATGAGCAGTTCTTC	CASSRKGLAGNEQFF
-	TRBJ2-1	TRBV19	-	16	TGTGCCAGTGAAGTCCAAAAACGGACTACGCCCAACCCACAGTTCTTC	CASEVQKRTTPNPQFF
TRBD1	TRBJ1-1	TRBV7-8	-	14	TGTGCCAGCAGCTTAGGAGGGGGCAGGCCTGAAGCTTTCTTT	CASSLGGGRPEAFF
-	TRBJ2-2	TRBV28	-	14	TGTGCCAGCATCCAGGGTTTTAGCACCGGGGAGCTGTTTTTT	CASIQGFSTGELFF
-	TRBJ2-7	TRBV6-5	-	14	TGTGCCAGCAGTTACCTAGGCCTTTCCTACGAGCAGTACTTC	CASSYLGLSYEQYF
TRBD2	TRBJ2-2	TRBV19	-	17	TGTGCCAGTAGTTTCACTAGCGGGGAGGTGAACACCGGGGAGCTGTTTTTT	CASSFTSGEVNTGELFF